The sequence of this T cell receptor beta chain was determined in a study of T cells in Graves' hyperthyroidism and ophthalmopathy. Study results and limitations: Among thyroid clonotypes expanded above 0.001, most also appeared in blood.

Template material for amplifying TCR beta CDR3 regions consisted of RNA transcripts. During a first-round RT-PCR of the TCR CDR3, the HTBI primer set was used. Each CDR3 protein gets one entry after TCRdb re-called the multiplex PCR reads with MiXCR. Here the sample spans hundreds of thousands of distinct CDR3 sequences, around 20% being singletons. The V and J ends lost 3 bases and 0 bases respectively, with 11 bases between them. Germline CDR1 is MGHRA and CDR2 is YSYEKL. The CDR3 covers 15 residues. Those with hyperthyroidism were 18 to 65 years old, newly diagnosed, and ill for under 2 months. Exclusion followed for patients with uncontrolled infection, other autoimmune disease, pregnancy or lactation. Approximately 10 ml of fresh peripheral blood supplied the PBMCs. A note on this clonotype: No antigen is known for it.

Source material: blood. This TCR came from a woman in her 50s with Graves' hyperthyroidism that later progressed to Graves' ophthalmopathy. The chain joins TRBV4-1 to TRBJ1-1; D not resolved. The CDR3 loop reads CASSHGPLMNTEAFF. The CDR3 nucleotides are TGCGCCAGCAGCCACGGACCCCTTATGAACACTGAAGCTTTCTTT.